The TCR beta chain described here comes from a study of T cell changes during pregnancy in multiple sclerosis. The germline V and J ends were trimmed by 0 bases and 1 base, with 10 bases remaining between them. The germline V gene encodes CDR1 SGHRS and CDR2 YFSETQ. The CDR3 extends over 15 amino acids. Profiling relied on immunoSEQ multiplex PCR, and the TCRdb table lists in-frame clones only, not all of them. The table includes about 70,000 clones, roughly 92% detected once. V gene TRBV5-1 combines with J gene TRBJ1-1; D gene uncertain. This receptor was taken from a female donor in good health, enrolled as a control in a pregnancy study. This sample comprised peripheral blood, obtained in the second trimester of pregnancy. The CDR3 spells CASSLELSRNTEAFF. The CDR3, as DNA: TGCGCCAGCAGCTTGGAACTGTCACGGAACACTGAAGCTTTCTTT.